The entry below describes one T cell receptor (beta chain). These data come from a study of blood T cell repertoires in COVID-19. As for the study in general: Sources were T cells, B-cell-depleted T cells, or PBMCs; the material itself was cDNA or gDNA.

CDR1 is LGHDT and CDR2 is YNNKEL in the germline V gene (reference sequence). The CDR3 runs 14 residues. V was clipped by 2 bases and J by 6 bases; unmatched bases: 4. Per the study methods: Estimation of nucleated cell counts relied on the amplification of reference gene primers. Here immunoSEQ multiplex PCR was the method, and the copy in TCRdb shows in-frame clones only, minus some. V and J calls and clone size follow that table, whereas D and trimming were derived from the DNA. The table has around 350,000 clones, around 87% seen once. The source is a human donor in a cohort sampled during active COVID-19. What was sequenced was peripheral blood. J is TRBJ2-4 and V is TRBV3-1 (or the pseudogene TRBV3-2), with 7 bases fitting TRBD1. The CDR3 sequence: CASSQLGQLNIQYF. In DNA, the CDR3 is TGTGCCAGCAGCCAACTGGGACAGTTAAACATTCAGTACTTC.